What follows are 24 T cell receptor beta chains derived from one specimen sequenced in a study of blood T cell repertoires in COVID-19. Sequencing used immunoSEQ multiplex PCR; TCRdb keeps in-frame clones, though not all of them. The sample has around 100,000 clones, more than 85% seen once; the top ten hold around 1%. Sample: peripheral blood. The origin of the receptors is a man aged 55 to 70 with acute or convalescent COVID-19.

The chain couples TRBV5-1 to TRBJ1-4; 10 bases are a match to TRBD1. The ends lost 2 bases at V and 10 bases at J; junction bases unmatched: 14. CDR1 is SGHRS and CDR2 is YFSETQ in the germline V gene. The CDR3 spans 17 residues. The DNA of the CDR3 is TGCGCCAGCAGCTTCTATTCCTCGACAGGGGGCCAGGGAAAACTGTTTTTT. Protein product: CASSFYSSTGGQGKLFF.

The rearrangement links TRBV19 to TRBJ1-1, with a weak D call TRBD1 (5 bases). Deletions cut 3 bases from V and 3 bases from J, with 8 bases between. This CDR3 is built from 13 residues. CDR1 is LNHDA and CDR2 is SQIVND in the germline V gene (reference sequence). The CDR3 coding sequence is TGTGCCAGTAGTATGGGCAGGGACACTGAAGCTTTCTTT. It specifies CASSMGRDTEAFF.

The chain is built from TRBV12-3 or TRBV12-4 and TRBJ2-1, with D perhaps matching TRBD1 (6 bases). V gave up 8 bases and J gave up 7 bases, with 15 bases separating them. The CDR3 extends over 13 amino acids. This chain's CDR3 is CASAKTGNNEQFF. Here the CDR3 DNA reads TGTGCCAGCGCCAAAACAGGGAATAATGAGCAGTTCTTC.

This clone was seen just once. The chain is built from TRBV6-5 and TRBJ1-6, with a possible D match to TRBD1 (5 bases). The germline V gene has CDR1 MNHEY and CDR2 SVGAGI. With 10 bases removed from V and 1 base from J, the gap between germline ends came to 14 bases. This CDR3 comprises 15 residues. For the CDR3, the DNA is TGTGCCACCCACAGTGGGGCGTCCTATAATTCACCCCTCCACTTT. Translating it yields CATHSGASYNSPLHF.

The chain has TRBV25-1 and TRBJ2-1; D is ambiguous. The germline V gene has CDR1 MGHDK and CDR2 SYGVNS. Trimming cost V 7 bases and J 8 bases, with 12 bases left between them. CDR3 length: 12 residues. The CDR3 reads CASTKLPHEQFF. Written as DNA, the CDR3 is TGTGCCAGCACCAAGCTCCCTCATGAGCAGTTCTTC.

The chain couples TRBV29-1 to TRBJ2-5; D might be TRBD2 (7 bases). CDR3 length equals 14 residues. V gave up 6 bases and J gave up 4 bases, with 18 bases separating them. The germline V gene has CDR1 SQVTM and CDR2 ANQGSEA. The DNA for the CDR3 is TGCAGCGTCCTTGAGGGGGGGCCGGGAGAGACCCAGTACTTC. Its translation: CSVLEGGPGETQYF.

The chain links TRBV27 to TRBJ2-3, with 8 bases aligning to TRBD1. The CDR3 runs to 17 residues. CDR1 and CDR2 from the germline V gene are MNHEY and SMNVEV (reference sequence). The V gene end was trimmed by 0 bases and the J gene end by 0 bases; junction bases not matched to a gene: 5. CDR3 sequence reads: CASSLSMRDRSTDTQYF. CDR3 DNA: TGTGCCAGCAGTTTATCAATGCGGGACAGGAGCACAGATACGCAGTATTTT.

The chain recombines TRBV6-6 with TRBJ2-2, with 7 nucleotides matching TRBD1. The CDR3 extends over 12 amino acids. J was trimmed by 8 bases and V by 6 bases; bases with no gene match: 3. Per germline, CDR1 MNHNY and CDR2 SVGAGI (reference sequence). CDR3 bases: TGTGCCAGCAGACCCAGGGGGGGGGAGCTGTTTTTT. Amino acids: CASRPRGGELFF.

V is TRBV9 and J is TRBJ2-1; 7 bases align to TRBD2. V shed 3 bases, J shed 5 bases, and the junction held 2 bases outside the gene matches. The V gene's germline CDR1 is SGDLS and CDR2 YYNGEE. The CDR3 length is 13 residues. CDR3 DNA sequence: TGTGCCAGCAGCGCCCTAGCGGACAATGAGCAGTTCTTC. Translating gives CASSALADNEQFF. The full variable domain, completed using reference TRBV9 and TRBJ2-1, is DSGVTQTPKHLITATGQRVTLRCSPRSGDLSVYWYQQSLDQGLQFLIQYYNGEERAKGNILERFSAQQFPDLHSELNLSSLELGDSALYFCASSALADNEQFFGPGTRLTVL.

V usage is TRBV7-3 and J usage is TRBJ1-2; D possibly corresponds to TRBD1 (6 bases). The CDR3 is made up of 13 amino acids. Looked up from germline, CDR1 is SGHTA and CDR2 is FQGTGA. Trimming removed 2 bases at V and 8 bases at J, with 12 bases between. The CDR3 reads CASSLRGARGYTF. Here the CDR3 DNA reads TGTGCCAGCAGCTTACGGGGGGCTCGAGGCTACACCTTC. The full variable domain, rest sourced from reference TRBV7-3 and TRBJ1-2, is GAGVSQTPSNKVTEKGKYVELRCDPISGHTALYWYRQSLGQGPEFLIYFQGTGAADDSGLPNDRFFAVRPEGSVSTLKIQRTERGDSAVYLCASSLRGARGYTFGSGTRLTVV.

This clone was seen only a few times. This chain links TRBV27 with TRBJ2-2; no firm D call. CDR1 is MNHEY and CDR2 is SMNVEV in the germline V gene (reference sequence). This CDR3 region has 14 residues. V was trimmed by 6 bases and J by 3 bases, leaving 11 bases between them. As DNA, the CDR3 is TGTGCCAGCAGCACCTTCCCGGACACCGGGGAGCTGTTTTTT. This sequence encodes CASSTFPDTGELFF.

This clone was seen a single time. The rearrangement links TRBV27 to TRBJ1-2, with D unclear. Trimming left V 5 bases short and J 5 bases short, with 9 bases between. This CDR3 contains 12 residues. Germline values: CDR1 MNHEY, CDR2 SMNVEV (reference sequence). The CDR3, as DNA: TGTGCCAGCAGTCGCCGGGGTTATGGCTACACCTTC. It specifies CASSRRGYGYTF.

The chain recombines TRBV13 with TRBJ1-5; no clear D gene. Trimming took off 1 base at V and 4 bases at J, with 26 bases between the two ends. The germline CDR1 and CDR2 sequences are PRHDT and FYEKMQ (reference sequence). The CDR3 runs to 20 residues. CDR3 coding DNA: TGTGCCAGCAGCTTAGTATTGAGCGAGGATCATCGGCAGTTTAATCAGCCCCAGCATTTT. Amino acids: CASSLVLSEDHRQFNQPQHF.

The rearrangement joins TRBV7-3 to TRBJ2-3; D is uncertain. The CDR3 has 13 residues. Per germline, CDR1 SGHTA and CDR2 FQGTGA. The V end was cut by 3 bases, the J end by 4 bases, with 8 bases between. CDR3 DNA: TGTGCCAGCAGCTTTATTCAGTCAGATACGCAGTATTTT. Its protein product is CASSFIQSDTQYF.

This rearrangement joins TRBV5-1 to TRBJ2-5, with 8 bases fitting TRBD1. After removal of 4 bases from V and 0 bases from J, the junction contained 5 bases not matched to a gene. This CDR3 contains 15 residues. Germline-derived CDR1 and CDR2 are SGHRS and YFSETQ. CDR3 sequence (DNA): TGCGCCAGCAGCGACGGACAGGGCGACCAAGAGACCCAGTACTTC. Its protein product is CASSDGQGDQETQYF.

The chain uses TRBV19 and TRBJ1-6; D not resolved. From germline, CDR1 is LNHDA and CDR2 SQIVND (reference sequence). The CDR3 has 15 amino acids. V lost 2 bases and J 5 bases, leaving 10 bases between the germline ends. CDR3 bases: TGTGCCAGTAGTATAAGCGAGAGAGATAATTCACCCCTCCACTTT. It translates to CASSISERDNSPLHF.

The chain uses TRBV2 and TRBJ1-5; a possible D gene is TRBD1 (5 bases). This CDR3 contains 15 residues. Germline loops: CDR1 SNHLY, CDR2 FYNNEI. V gave up 5 bases and J gave up 2 bases, with 13 bases separating them. CDR3 bases: TGTGCCAGCAGTATGGGACTTGGGGGCAATCAGCCCCAGCATTTT. Amino acid sequence: CASSMGLGGNQPQHF. The whole variable domain, filled in from reference TRBV2 and TRBJ1-5, reads EPEVTQTPSHQVTQMGQEVILRCVPISNHLYFYWYRQILGQKVEFLVSFYNNEISEKSEIFDDQFSVERPDGSNFTLKIRSTKLEDSAMYFCASSMGLGGNQPQHFGDGTRLSIL.

This rearrangement joins TRBV4-2 to TRBJ2-1, with 8 bases aligning to TRBD1. The CDR3 sequence is 18 residues long. The junction had 16 bases not matched to a gene; V was cut back by 0 bases and J by 9 bases. Germline V gene sequence: CDR1 LGHNA, CDR2 YNFKEQ. CDR3 protein: CASSQDWATGAPAGEQFF. As DNA, the CDR3 is TGTGCCAGCAGCCAAGACTGGGCGACAGGGGCGCCCGCGGGTGAGCAGTTCTTC.

The rearrangement uses TRBV19 and TRBJ1-2; 10 bases align to TRBD1. Unmatched junction bases numbered 8, after V lost 6 bases and J lost 1 base. This CDR3 is 16 amino acids long. Germline CDR1 LNHDA, CDR2 SQIVND (reference sequence). CDR3 DNA: TGTGCCAGTAGCCGGGACAGGGGTAGTATTAACTATGGCTACACCTTC. Residues: CASSRDRGSINYGYTF.

In its sample, this clone was seen a few times. CDR3 sequence: CASSPTRSNEQFF. Written as DNA, the CDR3 is TGTGCCAGCAGTCCGACTAGATCCAATGAGCAGTTCTTC. The chain combines TRBV27 with TRBJ2-1, with D possibly TRBD2 on 6 matching bases. Germline CDR1 and CDR2: MNHEY and SMNVEV (reference sequence). The V end was cut by 5 bases, the J end by 6 bases, with 11 bases between. This CDR3 has 13 amino acids.

V and J are TRBV6-5 and TRBJ2-1, with 7 bases fitting TRBD1. CDR1 is MNHEY, CDR2 SVGAGI, per germline. The trim removed 4 bases at V and 4 bases at J, leaving 1 base unmatched. The CDR3 has 13 residues. In DNA form, the CDR3 reads TGTGCCAGCAGTTTGGGACAGTACAATGAGCAGTTCTTC. Translating gives CASSLGQYNEQFF.

Turning to this clone: This CDR3 fails to terminate in the conserved phenylalanine or tryptophan, so it likely reflects a read error. No DNA is shown, since the ends of the CDR3 on it are uncertain; the CDR3 is the one TCRdb lists. The chain has TRBV13 and TRBJ1-3. Germline V CDR1 and CDR2: PRHDT, FYEKMQ (reference sequence). The CDR3 region is 12 residues in length, termini included. CDR3 in amino acids: CASSLGAGGIMS.

The rearrangement joins TRBV5-1 to TRBJ2-7; TRBD2 aligns across 16 bases. The germline gives CDR1 SGHRS, CDR2 YFSETQ. This CDR3 has 16 amino acids. With 4 bases clipped from V and 4 bases from J, the junction kept 5 bases outside the gene matches. The CDR3 nucleotides read TGCGCCAGCAGCCCTGGGACTAGCGGGAGGGATTACGAGCAGTACGTC. Amino acid sequence: CASSPGTSGRDYEQYV.

This chain connects TRBV12-5 to TRBJ1-1; 7 positions match TRBD1. This CDR3 is built from 15 residues. The ends lost 7 bases at V and 0 bases at J; junction bases unmatched: 8. CDR1 is LGHNT and CDR2 is FRNRAP in the germline V gene. CDR3 in amino acids: CASEKSQGMNTEAFF. As DNA, the CDR3 is TGTGCTAGTGAGAAATCACAGGGGATGAACACTGAAGCTTTCTTT.